This TCR beta chain was identified during a study of T cells in Graves' hyperthyroidism and ophthalmopathy. The CDR3 consists of 12 residues. Germline CDR1 and CDR2: SNHLY and FYNNEI. V was cut by 4 bases and J by 4 bases, with 7 bases left in between. This clonotype has ten or more counts. Antigen: not known. In the ophthalmopathy cohort, Clinical Activity Score was at least 3, NOSPECS grade at least 4, and duration under 3 months. Each diagnosis was grounded in clinical symptoms, serum thyroxine and TRAb, thyroid ultrasound, and orbital computed tomography. Study results and caveats: Ophthalmopathy, as predicted by the model, came a median roughly 6.8 months after the prediction.

Template material for amplifying TCR beta CDR3 regions consisted of RNA transcripts. The HTBI primer set served for first-round RT-PCR of the TCR CDR3. TCRdb ran MiXCR on the multiplex PCR reads and lists one entry per CDR3 protein. The repertoire includes a few hundred thousand distinct CDR3 sequences, around 15% of them detected once, and approximately 30% sits in the top ten. The genes are TRBV2 and TRBJ2-5, with D hard to call. Sequenced material: blood. The sequence came from a woman aged 25 to 39 with Graves' ophthalmopathy. Here the CDR3 reads CASSVLGETQYF. In DNA form, the CDR3 reads TGTGCCAGCAGTGTCCTGGGAGAGACCCAGTACTTC.